This T cell receptor beta chain was sequenced for a study of patients and donors after allogeneic stem cell transplantation. J was trimmed by 3 bases and V by 7 bases; bases with no gene match: 10. This CDR3 contains 15 residues. Per the germline V gene, CDR1 is LGHNA and CDR2 is YSLEER. A single record per CDR3 protein comes from TCRdb applying MiXCR to the RT-PCR reads. The table has about 960,000 distinct CDR3 sequences, about a sixth seen once; the top ten hold roughly 6.4%. The receptor comes from a human donor who was either an allogeneic HSCT recipient or a stem cell or donor lymphocyte infusion donor (not recorded which). It is not recorded whose cells these are; they may come from a transplant donor. Sequencing used blood, either unsorted or a sorted T cell fraction (not recorded which). This chain links TRBV4-3 with TRBJ2-3, with 7 bases aligning to TRBD2. The CDR3 protein is CASTLGLGGTDTQYF. The CDR3 bases are TGCGCCAGCACCCTCGGACTGGGAGGGACAGATACGCAGTATTTT.